Each of the 29 T cell receptor beta chains below was sequenced from the same sample in a study of neoadjuvant nivolumab and ipilimumab in lung cancer. The data were produced by immunoSEQ multiplex PCR, yet TCRdb's version contains in-frame clones alone and is incomplete. The sample contains roughly 18,000 clones, 79% of which appear only once. Sequencing used tumor tissue, obtained after neoadjuvant nivolumab, alone or with ipilimumab, at or shortly before surgery. The receptors shown here come from an adult with non-small cell lung cancer.

This chain joins TRBV6-1 and TRBJ1-5; the D gene is possibly TRBD1 (6 bases). The CDR3 sequence is 16 residues long. Germline V lookup: CDR1 MNHNS, CDR2 SASEGT. V was pared by 4 bases and J by 4 bases, with 17 bases between. The CDR3 region is CASSGAAQGTNQPQHF. The CDR3 nucleotides read TGTGCCAGCAGTGGGGCTGCACAGGGAACGAATCAGCCCCAGCATTTT.

V is TRBV7-9 and J is TRBJ1-4; no clear D gene. CDR3 length: 14 amino acids. The V end was cut by 6 bases, the J end by 6 bases, with 14 bases between. Germline values: CDR1 SEHNR, CDR2 FQNEAQ (reference sequence). The DNA of the CDR3 is TGTGCCAGCAGTCCTAGGCAAGCTTATGAAAAACTGTTTTTT. Translating it yields CASSPRQAYEKLFF.

CDR3 residues: CASSYYRDSGGYTF. The CDR3 region has the DNA TGTGCCAGCAGCTACTACCGGGACAGTGGTGGCTACACCTTC. V usage is TRBV7-2 and J usage is TRBJ1-2, with TRBD1 matching 7 bases. Trimming removed 4 bases from V and 7 bases from J; junction bases left unmatched: 9. CDR3 length: 14 amino acids. Germline V lookup: CDR1 SGHTA, CDR2 FQGNSA.

The chain recombines TRBV7-9 with TRBJ1-4, with D unclear. This CDR3 region has 11 residues. With 5 bases removed from V and 6 bases from J, the gap between germline ends came to 4 bases. The germline CDR1 and CDR2 sequences are SEHNR and FQNEAQ (reference sequence). CDR3 region: CASSEYEKLFF. The CDR3 DNA is TGTGCCAGCAGCGAATATGAAAAACTGTTTTTT. Drawing the rest from reference TRBV7-9 and TRBJ1-4, the complete variable domain is DTGVSQNPRHKITKRGQNVTFRCDPISEHNRLYWYRQTLGQGPEFLTYFQNEAQLEKSRLLSDRFSAERPKGSFSTLEIQRTEQGDSAMYLCASSEYEKLFFGSGTQLSVL.

V and J are TRBV11-1 and TRBJ2-1, with no clear D. Germline V gene sequence: CDR1 SGHAT, CDR2 FQDESV (reference sequence). The CDR3 covers 15 residues. V was pared by 4 bases and J by 9 bases, with 19 bases between. The CDR3, as DNA: TGTGCCAGCAGCTCTCAATCGTTTGGGGTAATTGAGCAGTTCTTC. Residues: CASSSQSFGVIEQFF.

For the CDR3, the DNA is TGCAGCGTTGGGGGTGCGTTCCCTGGCTACACCTTC. It translates to CSVGGAFPGYTF. The chain combines TRBV29-1 with TRBJ1-2; D ambiguous. V was pared by 4 bases and J by 7 bases, with 13 bases between. CDR1 is SQVTM, CDR2 ANQGSEA, per germline. The length of the CDR3 is 12 residues.

This clone came up once. The chain uses TRBV7-2 and TRBJ1-5; 10 bases are shared with TRBD1. This CDR3 comprises 15 residues. Germline lookup yields CDR1 SGHTA and CDR2 FQGNSA. V was clipped by 5 bases and J by 7 bases; unmatched bases: 8. CDR3 in DNA: TGTGCCAGCAGCCACGGGACAGGGGTTAGACAGCCCCAGCATTTT. The encoded protein is CASSHGTGVRQPQHF.

V usage is TRBV11-2 and J usage is TRBJ2-1, with TRBD1 as a possible D gene (5 bases). CDR1 and CDR2 from the germline V gene are SGHAT and FQNNGV. The V end lost 1 base, the J end lost 3 bases, and 13 bases lay between the germline ends. The CDR3 runs to 16 residues. The CDR3 region has the DNA TGTGCCAGCAGCTTAGCTGGGGCGCGGTTCTACAATGAGCAGTTCTTC. Protein sequence: CASSLAGARFYNEQFF.

This clone was counted a few times. This rearrangement joins TRBV9 to TRBJ2-7; TRBD1 matches at 8 bases. Germline assignment: CDR1 SGDLS and CDR2 YYNGEE. This CDR3 contains 13 residues. V was pared by 4 bases and J by 4 bases, with 4 bases of the junction left unmatched. The CDR3 loop is CASSSQGAYEQYF. CDR3 DNA: TGTGCCAGCAGCTCTCAGGGGGCATACGAGCAGTACTTC.

V is TRBV5-5 and J is TRBJ1-5, with D perhaps TRBD1 (5 bases). Germline-derived CDR1 and CDR2 are SGHKS and YYEKEE (reference sequence). Trimming left V 4 bases short and J 0 bases short, with 14 bases between. The CDR3 is 16 amino acids. The CDR3 reads CASSGGGTSSNQPQHF. The CDR3 DNA reads TGTGCCAGCAGCGGGGGAGGCACCTCTAGCAATCAGCCCCAGCATTTT.

The rearrangement joins TRBV10-3 to TRBJ1-4, with 8 nucleotides matching TRBD1. CDR3 size: 16 residues. V lost 5 bases to trimming and J lost 4 bases; unmatched junction nucleotides: 9. CDR1 is ENHRY and CDR2 is SYGVKD in the germline V gene. CDR3 DNA sequence: TGTGCCATCAGTCCTCATGGGACAGGCATTAATGAAAAACTGTTTTTT. Protein sequence: CAISPHGTGINEKLFF.

This chain connects TRBV6-5 to TRBJ1-6, with TRBD1 identical over 9 bases. The CDR3 contains 14 residues. V lost 5 bases, J lost 5 bases, and 1 base stayed unmatched. The germline gives CDR1 MNHEY, CDR2 SVGAGI. CDR3 DNA sequence: TGTGCCAGCAGTGGACAGGGGAATAATTCACCCCTCCACTTT. Its translation: CASSGQGNNSPLHF.

The rearrangement uses TRBV5-1 and TRBJ2-7; D possibly uses TRBD1 or TRBD2 (6 bases each). CDR3 length: 15 amino acids. Trimming cost V 4 bases and J 2 bases, with 16 bases left between them. From germline, CDR1 is SGHRS and CDR2 YFSETQ. This CDR3 is CASSAGGGTTYEQYF. Written as DNA, the CDR3 is TGCGCCAGCAGCGCCGGGGGTGGGACAACCTACGAGCAGTACTTC. Full variable domain (missing parts from reference TRBV5-1 and TRBJ2-7): KAGVTQTPRYLIKTRGQQVTLSCSPISGHRSVSWYQQTPGQGLQFLFEYFSETQRNKGNFPGRFSGRQFSNSRSEMNVSTLELGDSALYLCASSAGGGTTYEQYFGPGTRLTVT.

The chain links TRBV15 to TRBJ1-2; TRBD1 aligns across 8 bases. The V gene's germline CDR1 is LNHNV and CDR2 YYDKDF (reference sequence). The V and J ends lost 5 bases and 4 bases, in that order; junction bases with no gene match: 3. The length of the CDR3 is 13 residues. The CDR3 DNA sequence: TGTGCCACCAGCGGGACAGGAGCCTATGGCTACACCTTC. Translating gives CATSGTGAYGYTF.

The chain employs TRBV29-1 and TRBJ2-7, with 7 bases fitting TRBD1. There are 12 residues in the CDR3. J gave up 2 bases and V 6 bases, and 4 bases lay outside the gene matches. Per germline, CDR1 SQVTM and CDR2 ANQGSEA. CDR3: CSVGTVAYEQYF. CDR3 nucleotides: TGCAGCGTCGGGACAGTCGCCTACGAGCAGTACTTC.

V is TRBV5-5 and J is TRBJ2-3, with no clear D. Germline CDR1 reads SGHKS; CDR2 reads YYEKEE (reference sequence). The CDR3 sequence is 11 residues long. V lost 2 bases and J 5 bases, leaving 3 bases between the germline ends. The CDR3 spells CASSFGDTQYF. The CDR3 DNA reads as TGTGCCAGCAGCTTTGGAGATACGCAGTATTTT.

The chain carries TRBV6-6 and TRBJ1-2; tentative D call: TRBD1 (5 bases). Trimming cost V 4 bases and J 8 bases, with 14 bases left between them. Germline V gene sequence: CDR1 MNHNY, CDR2 SVGAGI (reference sequence). This CDR3 is 13 amino acids long. Here the CDR3 reads CASSSVGREGYTF. CDR3 DNA sequence: TGTGCCAGCAGTTCTGTAGGCAGGGAAGGCTACACCTTC.

This rearrangement joins TRBV30 to TRBJ2-3; D not resolved. This CDR3 has 13 residues. Germline V gene data show CDR1 as GTSNPN and CDR2 as SVGIG (reference sequence). Trimming stripped 3 bases from V and 0 bases from J, with 7 bases between. The CDR3 DNA reads TGTGCCTGGAGCTCACTCAGCACAGATACGCAGTATTTT. Its protein is CAWSSLSTDTQYF.

The J gene is TRBJ1-5, the V gene TRBV30; no clear D. The germline gives CDR1 GTSNPN, CDR2 SVGIG (reference sequence). This CDR3 region has 13 residues. Trimming removed 2 bases from V and 0 bases from J, with 5 bases in between. For the CDR3, the DNA is TGTGCCTGGAGTTCGGGTAGCAATCAGCCCCAGCATTTT. It codes for CAWSSGSNQPQHF.

This clone was counted a single time. The gene calls are TRBV6-6 and TRBJ1-3; D ambiguous. CDR1 is MNHNY and CDR2 is SVGAGI in the germline V gene (reference sequence). The CDR3 contains 13 residues. Trimming left V 4 bases short and J 0 bases short, with 4 bases between. CDR3 nucleotide sequence: TGTGCCAGCAGTTTATTCTCTGGAAACACCATATATTTT. It codes for CASSLFSGNTIYF.

The chain combines TRBV6-1 with TRBJ1-5; no clear D. V shed 5 bases and J shed 6 bases, with 17 bases lying between them. This CDR3 region has 15 residues. From germline, CDR1 is MNHNS and CDR2 SASEGT. CDR3 amino acids: CASSSQPDPAQPQHF. In nucleotides, the CDR3 is TGTGCCAGCAGTTCCCAGCCAGATCCGGCTCAGCCCCAGCATTTT.

The gene calls are TRBV29-1 and TRBJ2-7; 7 nucleotides align to TRBD1. V trimming: 6 bases; J trimming: 5 bases; junction bases outside the gene matches: 7. Germline V gives CDR1 SQVTM, CDR2 ANQGSEA. The CDR3 covers 12 residues. The CDR3 is CSVTTTGNEQYF. The DNA of the CDR3 is TGCAGCGTAACGACGACAGGGAACGAGCAGTACTTC.

This clone has just a few counts. The chain couples TRBV30 to TRBJ1-5, with D possibly TRBD1 on 5 matching bases. Germline loops: CDR1 GTSNPN, CDR2 SVGIG (reference sequence). V lost 1 base and J 3 bases, leaving 7 bases between the germline ends. CDR3 length: 13 amino acids. Here the CDR3 DNA reads TGTGCCTGGAGTGCGGGGCACAATCAGCCCCAGCATTTT. Its translation is CAWSAGHNQPQHF.

The chain employs TRBV29-1 and TRBJ2-7, with TRBD1 matching over 9 bases. J gave up 3 bases and V 7 bases, and 4 bases lay outside the gene matches. Germline assignment: CDR1 SQVTM and CDR2 ANQGSEA. CDR3 size: 12 residues. The CDR3 is CSASTGGYEQYF. Here the CDR3 DNA reads TGCAGCGCCTCGACAGGGGGCTACGAGCAGTACTTC.

The chain combines TRBV7-2 with TRBJ2-5; either TRBD1 or TRBD2 may supply D (6 bases each). This CDR3 comprises 15 residues. Germline-derived CDR1 and CDR2 are SGHTA and FQGNSA. V was trimmed by 10 bases and J by 2 bases, leaving 20 bases between them. CDR3 region: CATLRDWGPQETQYF. The CDR3 DNA reads TGTGCCACCCTACGGGACTGGGGGCCTCAAGAGACCCAGTACTTC.

This sequence joins TRBV6-5 and TRBJ1-4, with D possibly TRBD1 on 5 matching bases. This CDR3 is 15 amino acids long. In germline, CDR1 is MNHEY, CDR2 SVGAGI. V was cut by 6 bases and J by 2 bases, with 13 bases left in between. Here the CDR3 reads CASSPQGGTNEKLFF. In DNA, the CDR3 is TGTGCCAGCAGCCCTCAGGGAGGGACTAATGAAAAACTGTTTTTT.

This sequence joins TRBV2 and TRBJ1-1; D remains unclear. Germline V CDR1 and CDR2: SNHLY, FYNNEI. There are 15 residues in the CDR3. V was clipped by 5 bases and J by 5 bases, with 18 bases between them. The CDR3 reads CASSPRLGWRTEAFF. CDR3 bases: TGTGCCAGCAGTCCGAGGTTAGGGTGGAGGACTGAAGCTTTCTTT.

Concerning this clone itself: A single base separates this from a much larger clone, so it may be a read error. V is TRBV11-1 and J is TRBJ2-7; the D gene is possibly TRBD1 (5 bases). The CDR3 is 11 amino acids. V was shortened by 5 bases and J by 4 bases, with 6 bases between the two germline ends. In germline, CDR1 is SGHAT, CDR2 FQDESV (reference sequence). CDR3 protein: CASSGAYEQYF. In DNA, the CDR3 is TGTGCCAGCAGCGGGGCTTACGAGCAGTACTTC.

The chain couples TRBV6-1 to TRBJ2-7, with 8 bases that match TRBD1. Looked up from germline, CDR1 is MNHNS and CDR2 is SASEGT. The V segment lost 6 bases and the J segment 12 bases; nucleotides outside the gene matches: 7. CDR3 length: 11 residues. The chain's CDR3 is CASSLGQAMYF. CDR3 nucleotides: TGTGCCAGCAGCTTGGGACAGGCGATGTACTTC.